One sample yielded the 13 T cell receptor beta chains listed below, sequenced in a study of CD8 T cells in Susac syndrome. Random hexamers were used to reverse transcribe about 0.45 to 1 ug of RNA. MiXCR was run by TCRdb on the immunoSEQ multiplex PCR reads, yielding one entry per CDR3 protein. The sample carries around 190,000 distinct CDR3 sequences, 80% to 95% recorded once. Sequenced material: CD4+ T cells from PBMCs. Source of these receptors: a human donor in good health.

The rearrangement joins TRBV10-2 to TRBJ1-2; no clear D. The V end was cut by 4 bases, the J end by 4 bases, with 10 bases between. This CDR3 region has 13 residues. Per germline, CDR1 WSHSY and CDR2 SAAADI. The CDR3 DNA reads as TGCGCCAGCAGTGGACCAACGCGCTATGGCTACACCTTC. Its protein product is CASSGPTRYGYTF.

This chain joins TRBV2 and TRBJ1-6; D call uncertain. The length of the CDR3 is 12 residues. The V gene's germline CDR1 is SNHLY and CDR2 FYNNEI. The V and J ends lost 3 bases and 9 bases respectively, with 6 bases between them. The CDR3 reads CASSDNPSPLHF. The CDR3 DNA follows: TGTGCCAGCAGTGATAATCCTTCACCCCTCCACTTT.

The chain combines TRBV4-1 with TRBJ1-3; D gene ambiguous. CDR3 length equals 16 residues. Germline lookup yields CDR1 MGHRA and CDR2 YSYEKL. Trimming left V 2 bases short and J 0 bases short, with 11 bases between. CDR3 DNA: TGCGCCAGCAGCCAAACCCCGAGGAGCTCTGGAAACACCATATATTTT. Amino acids: CASSQTPRSSGNTIYF.

V is TRBV4-2 and J is TRBJ1-4, with D tentatively TRBD1 (6 bases). V lost 2 bases and J 4 bases, leaving 14 bases between the germline ends. From germline, CDR1 is LGHNA and CDR2 YNFKEQ. The CDR3 is 16 amino acids. This CDR3 reads CASSQLTGQFNEKLFF. CDR3 nucleotides: TGTGCCAGCAGCCAACTAACCGGACAGTTTAATGAAAAACTGTTTTTT.

The V and J genes are TRBV20-1 and TRBJ2-7; maybe TRBD2 (6 bases). The germline V and J ends were trimmed by 6 bases and 4 bases, with 13 bases remaining between them. The CDR3 extends over 12 amino acids. Germline V lookup: CDR1 DFQATT, CDR2 SNEGSKA (reference sequence). CDR3 in amino acids: CSAPGTLYEQYF. The CDR3 DNA sequence: TGCAGTGCACCCGGGACTCTATACGAGCAGTACTTC.

The chain combines TRBV9 with TRBJ2-6, with a tentative D call TRBD1 (6 bases). V lost 4 bases, J lost 0 bases, and 14 bases lay in between. The CDR3 extends over 17 amino acids. In germline, CDR1 is SGDLS, CDR2 YYNGEE. Here the CDR3 DNA reads TGTGCCAGCAGCAACGGACAGACCTTCTCTGGGGCCAACGTCCTGACTTTC. This sequence encodes CASSNGQTFSGANVLTF.

V and J are TRBV29-1 and TRBJ2-5; 9 bases align to TRBD2. The CDR3 loop spans 14 amino acids. Germline V gives CDR1 SQVTM, CDR2 ANQGSEA. V lost 4 bases to trimming and J lost 4 bases; unmatched junction nucleotides: 7. Here the CDR3 reads CSVVAGGPGETQYF. CDR3 DNA sequence: TGCAGCGTTGTTGCGGGGGGGCCTGGAGAGACCCAGTACTTC.

The V gene is TRBV6-1, the J gene TRBJ1-6; 7 bases map to TRBD1. Germline-derived CDR1 and CDR2 are MNHNS and SASEGT. This CDR3 comprises 15 residues. The junction had 6 bases not matched to a gene; V was cut back by 6 bases and J by 4 bases. CDR3 DNA: TGTGCCAGCAGGGCCGGGACAGCATATAATTCACCCCTCCACTTT. Amino acid sequence: CASRAGTAYNSPLHF.

The chain joins TRBV6-5 to TRBJ2-4; D unresolved. There are 14 residues in the CDR3. The germline V and J ends were trimmed by 6 bases and 3 bases, with 12 bases remaining between them. The germline CDR1 and CDR2 sequences are MNHEY and SVGAGI. The CDR3 region is CASRPGPSKNIQYF. The CDR3 bases are TGTGCCAGCAGACCCGGACCGAGCAAAAACATTCAGTACTTC.

The CDR3 protein is CASSVDATGRNEQYF. The CDR3 DNA reads as TGTGCCAGCAGCGTAGATGCGACAGGGAGGAACGAGCAGTACTTC. The J gene is TRBJ2-7, the V gene TRBV9, with D maybe TRBD1 (7 bases). This CDR3 is built from 15 residues. Trimming left V 0 bases short and J 5 bases short, with 15 bases between. Germline V gene sequence: CDR1 SGDLS, CDR2 YYNGEE.

This clonotype appeared a single time. The chain is built from TRBV3-1 and TRBJ2-3; D tentatively fits TRBD1 or TRBD2 (6 bases each). Germline V CDR1 and CDR2: LGHDT, YNNKEL (reference sequence). V dropped 4 bases and J dropped 1 base, with 12 bases sitting between them. The length of the CDR3 is 15 residues. The CDR3: CASSPRGGRTDTQYF. CDR3 nucleotides: TGTGCCAGCAGCCCTCGAGGGGGGCGCACAGATACGCAGTATTTT.

V and J are TRBV7-2 and TRBJ1-4; no definite D call. Trimming removed 5 bases at V and 7 bases at J, with 14 bases between. This CDR3 is 14 amino acids long. Germline CDR1 SGHTA, CDR2 FQGNSA. CDR3 sequence (DNA): TGTGCCAGCAGCCCGAGACGGGCGGCTGAAAAACTGTTTTTT. Its protein is CASSPRRAAEKLFF.

The chain joins TRBV4-3 to TRBJ2-2; either TRBD1 or TRBD2 may supply D (6 bases each). Trimming took 4 bases from V and 2 from J, leaving 14 bases between them. The germline V gene has CDR1 LGHNA and CDR2 YSLEER. The CDR3 runs to 16 residues. The DNA of the CDR3 is TGCGCCAGCAGCCTAGTCCGGGGGCCCAACACCGGGGAGCTGTTTTTT. It encodes CASSLVRGPNTGELFF.